This record concerns one T cell receptor (beta chain) sequence. What it recognizes is unknown. Profiled with immunoSEQ multiplex PCR; TCRdb holds only in-frame clones, not every one. The table lists roughly 65,000 clones, about 90% of them singletons. Trimming cost V 0 bases and J 4 bases; bases outside gene matches: 6. The CDR3 loop spans 16 amino acids. Germline assignment: CDR1 SGDLS and CDR2 YYNGEE. This sample is drawn from a study of cytomegalovirus exposure and HLA in healthy donors. Whole-study results and caveats: TCR sequences were mostly rare, though some public TCRs occurred in many donors.

The chain links TRBV9 to TRBJ2-7; TRBD2 aligns across 11 bases. The sequencing input was PBMCs. This sequence originates from a man between 18 and 35 years old in good health and CMV-seronegative. The CDR3 sequence is CASSVGPSGRTYEQYF. The DNA for the CDR3 is TGTGCCAGCAGCGTAGGGCCTAGCGGGAGGACGTACGAGCAGTACTTC. The complete variable domain, with remaining parts taken from reference TRBV9 and TRBJ2-7, reads DSGVTQTPKHLITATGQRVTLRCSPRSGDLSVYWYQQSLDQGLQFLIQYYNGEERAKGNILERFSAQQFPDLHSELNLSSLELGDSALYFCASSVGPSGRTYEQYFGPGTRLTVT.